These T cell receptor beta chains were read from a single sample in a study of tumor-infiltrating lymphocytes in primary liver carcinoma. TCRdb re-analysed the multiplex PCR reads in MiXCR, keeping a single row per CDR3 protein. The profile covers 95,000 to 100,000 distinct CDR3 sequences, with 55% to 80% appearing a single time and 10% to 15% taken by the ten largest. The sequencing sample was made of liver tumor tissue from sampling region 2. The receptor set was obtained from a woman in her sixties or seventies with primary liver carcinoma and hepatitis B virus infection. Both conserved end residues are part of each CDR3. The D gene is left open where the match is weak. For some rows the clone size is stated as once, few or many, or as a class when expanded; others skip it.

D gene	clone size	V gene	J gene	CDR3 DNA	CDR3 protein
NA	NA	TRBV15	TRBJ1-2	TGTGCCACCAGCAGAGAGGGGGCGCGGAGCTATGGCTACACCTTC	CATSREGARSYGYTF
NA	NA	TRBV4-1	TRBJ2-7	TGCGCCAGCAGCTATAACTGCAGGGGACCCTACGAGCAATGCTTC	CASSYNCRGPYEQCF
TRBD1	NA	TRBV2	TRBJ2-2	TGTGCCAGCGACAGGGATTCGAACACCGGGGAGCTGTTTTTT	CASDRDSNTGELFF
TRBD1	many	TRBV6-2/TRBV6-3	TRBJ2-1	TGTGCCAGCAGTTACGGTACAGGGGGTGTCTACAATGAGCAGTTCTTC	CASSYGTGGVYNEQFF
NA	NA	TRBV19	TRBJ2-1	TGTGCCAGTAATCATGGCAAATTCTATGACAATGAGCAGTTCTTC	CASNHGKFYDNEQFF
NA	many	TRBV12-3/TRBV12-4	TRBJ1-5	TGTGCCAGCAGAGCCGGACAGTATAGCAATCAGCCCCAGCATTTT	CASRAGQYSNQPQHF
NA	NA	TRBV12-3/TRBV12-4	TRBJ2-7	TGTGCCAGCAGTCCACTGGAGGGCAAGCAGTACTTC	CASSPLEGKQYF
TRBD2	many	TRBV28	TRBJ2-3	TGTGCCAGCAGTTTAACAGCGGGGGTCCTTACTAGAACAGATACGCAGTATTTT	CASSLTAGVLTRTDTQYF
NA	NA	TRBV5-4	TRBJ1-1	TGTGCCAGCAGCTTGATTGCTTTGGGTGACGCTGAAGCTTTCTTT	CASSLIALGDAEAFF
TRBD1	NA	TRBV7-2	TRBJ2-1	TGTGCCAGCAGCCCTACCCTCGGACAGGTAGCCTACTACAATGAGCAGTTCTTC	CASSPTLGQVAYYNEQFF
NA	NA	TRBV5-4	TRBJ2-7	TGTGCCAGCGGCCCGACATGGGGCCACTACGAGCAGTACTTC	CASGPTWGHYEQYF
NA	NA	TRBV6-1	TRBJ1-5	TGTGTCAGCAGTGAGAGGGGCAGCCGGTATAGCAATCAGCCCAAGCATTTT	CVSSERGSRYSNQPKHF
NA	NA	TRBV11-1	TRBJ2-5	TGTTCCAGCAGCATCGGGACAATTTTCGCCCAAAAGGCCCAGTACTTC	CSSSIGTIFAQKAQYF
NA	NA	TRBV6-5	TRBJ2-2	TGTGCCAGCACCCGCGATCTAGCCGGGGAGCTATTTTTT	CASTRDLAGELFF
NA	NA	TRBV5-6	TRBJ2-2	TGTACCAGCAGCTTGTTCGGGAGAGCCACCGGGGAGATGTTTTTT	CTSSLFGRATGEMFF
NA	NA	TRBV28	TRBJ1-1	TGTCCCAGCAGGATATACACTGAAGCTTTCTTT	CPSRIYTEAFF
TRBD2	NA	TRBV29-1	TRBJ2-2	TGCAGCGTTGGAGCGGGAGGTTACGGGGAGCTGTTTTTT	CSVGAGGYGELFF
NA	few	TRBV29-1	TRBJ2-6	TGCAGTGTTGGGGGGAGCTCTGGGGCCGACGTCCTAACTTTC	CSVGGSSGADVLTF
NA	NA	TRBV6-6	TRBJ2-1	TGTGCCAGCAGTTACTCGGGTACCGGGCAGTTCTTC	CASSYSGTGQFF
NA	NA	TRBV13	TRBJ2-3	TGTGCCAGTAGCCTGACAGCCGATCAAGATACGCAGTATTTT	CASSLTADQDTQYF
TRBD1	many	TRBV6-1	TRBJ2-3	TGTGCCAGCAGTGCTGACAGGGCAAGGGATACGCAGTATTTT	CASSADRARDTQYF
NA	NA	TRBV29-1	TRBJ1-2	TGCAGCGTTGCGCAGAGGGCAGAGGATGACTACACCTTC	CSVAQRAEDDYTF
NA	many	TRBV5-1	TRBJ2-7	TGCGCCAGCAGCTTGTTATCACAAGGCTACGAGCAGTACTTC	CASSLLSQGYEQYF
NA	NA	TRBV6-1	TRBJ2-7	TGTACCAGCAGTTTAATTAGCGCTACTACGGAACAGTACTTC	CTSSLISATTEQYF
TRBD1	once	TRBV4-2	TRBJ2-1	TGTGCCAGCGGACAGGGGGCTCAGGGGAATAATGAGCAGTTCTTC	CASGQGAQGNNEQFF
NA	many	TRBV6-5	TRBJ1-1	TGTGCCAGCAGTCGTATAGGGAACACTGAAGCTTTCTTT	CASSRIGNTEAFF